The 10 T cell receptor beta chains in this list originate from one sample, sequenced in a study of T cell repertoires in cytomegalovirus infection. MiXCR, run by TCRdb on the reads, gives a single entry per CDR3 protein. The repertoire holds 250,000 to 300,000 distinct CDR3 sequences, with less than 25% as singletons. What these receptors recognize is not known. The specimen comprised cultured PBMCs, sampled from culture after CMV antigen stimulation. All receptors derive from a human donor in good health (CMV status not recorded). Some clones in this sample may be carry-over from other donors' samples.

Note on this clonotype: A much larger clonotype is one base distant, so this may be a read error. The rearrangement uses TRBV7-2 and TRBJ2-5; no reliable D call. Germline V lookup: CDR1 SGHTA, CDR2 FQGNSA. The CDR3 contains 15 residues. Trimming took off 3 bases at V and 3 bases at J, with 14 bases between the two ends. The CDR3 region is CASSFRVQKEETQYF. CDR3 nucleotide sequence: TGTGCCAGCAGCTTCCGGGTACAGAAAGAAGAGACCCAGTACTTC.

At least ten counts were recorded for this clonotype. The genes are TRBV5-6 and TRBJ1-6; no clear D. In germline, CDR1 is SGHDT, CDR2 YYEEEE. V dropped 0 bases and J dropped 8 bases, with 6 bases sitting between them. This CDR3 is 13 amino acids long. CDR3 protein: CASSLGVDSPLHF. The CDR3, as DNA: TGTGCCAGCAGCTTGGGGGTTGATTCACCCCTCCACTTT.

The chain has TRBV12-3 or TRBV12-4 and TRBJ1-5; D remains unclear. The CDR3 length is 13 residues. V dropped 3 bases and J dropped 7 bases, with 10 bases sitting between them. CDR3 loop: CASSFGSSQPQHF. CDR3 DNA sequence: TGTGCCAGCAGTTTCGGCTCTTCCCAGCCCCAGCATTTT.

V is TRBV5-1 and J is TRBJ2-2; 7 nucleotides line up with TRBD1. V was pared by 2 bases and J by 5 bases, with 6 bases of the junction left unmatched. Germline V lookup: CDR1 SGHRS, CDR2 YFSETQ. This CDR3 is built from 15 residues. The CDR3 DNA sequence: TGCGCCAGCAGCTTAGACAGGGCTGAAACCGGGGAGCTGTTTTTT. Translation gives CASSLDRAETGELFF.

This clonotype has ten or more counts. The V gene is TRBV12-3 or TRBV12-4, the J gene TRBJ1-5; 7 nucleotides match TRBD1. V lost 5 bases to trimming and J lost 5 bases; unmatched junction nucleotides: 6. The CDR3 is 14 amino acids. The CDR3 DNA follows: TGTGCCAGCAGTCCCGACAGGGTGGATCAGCCCCAGCATTTT. This translates into CASSPDRVDQPQHF.

The chain combines TRBV6-6 with TRBJ2-7; 8 nucleotides match TRBD2. V gave up 6 bases and J gave up 7 bases; unmatched junction bases: 11. CDR3 length: 14 amino acids. Germline V gene sequence: CDR1 MNHNY, CDR2 SVGAGI (reference sequence). As DNA, the CDR3 is TGTGCCAGCAGCGCCGGGACTAGAACGGGGGAGCAGTACTTC. Its translation is CASSAGTRTGEQYF.

This rearrangement joins TRBV25-1 to TRBJ2-2; D unclear. Per germline, CDR1 MGHDK and CDR2 SYGVNS. This CDR3 region has 14 residues. V was cut by 7 bases and J by 2 bases, with 11 bases left in between. CDR3 DNA: TGTGCCAGCATCGCAAGGAGTAACACCGGGGAGCTGTTTTTT. Translated: CASIARSNTGELFF. Full variable domain (outside the CDR3, taken from reference TRBV25-1 and TRBJ2-2): EADIYQTPRYLVIGTGKKITLECSQTMGHDKMYWYQQDPGMELHLIHYSYGVNSTEKGDLSSESTVSRIRTEHFPLTLESARPSHTSQYLCASIARSNTGELFFGEGSRLTVL.

The V call is TRBV6-2 or TRBV6-3, the J call TRBJ1-1; D remains ambiguous. CDR3 length: 14 amino acids. Deletions cut 6 bases from V and 1 base from J, with 12 bases between. CDR1 is MNHEY and CDR2 is SVGEGT in the germline V gene. CDR3 in amino acids: CASRDRLTNTEAFF. The CDR3 DNA reads TGTGCCAGCAGGGACCGCTTGACGAACACTGAAGCTTTCTTT.

The gene calls are TRBV9 and TRBJ1-1; D unclear. Germline V gene data show CDR1 as SGDLS and CDR2 as YYNGEE. V lost 1 base, J lost 6 bases, and 7 bases lay in between. CDR3 size: 12 residues. The chain's CDR3 is CASSVPGAEAFF. The CDR3, as DNA: TGTGCCAGCAGCGTACCCGGGGCTGAAGCTTTCTTT. The variable domain in full, completed from reference TRBV9 and TRBJ1-1, reads DSGVTQTPKHLITATGQRVTLRCSPRSGDLSVYWYQQSLDQGLQFLIQYYNGEERAKGNILERFSAQQFPDLHSELNLSSLELGDSALYFCASSVPGAEAFFGQGTRLTVV.

As for this clonotype: With a much larger clone just one base away, this may be a read error. The V gene is TRBV11-2, the J gene TRBJ2-3; maybe TRBD2 (5 bases). This CDR3 has 14 amino acids. Germline V gene data show CDR1 as SGHAT and CDR2 as FQNNGV. CDR3 amino acids: CASSLRPSTDTQDF. For the CDR3, the DNA is TGTGCCAGCAGCTTACGGCCTAGCACAGATACGCAGGATTTT.